The 3 T cell receptor beta chains given below trace back to one sample, sequenced in a study of T cells in Graves' hyperthyroidism and ophthalmopathy. Regions amplified from RNA transcripts were the TCR beta CDR3 regions. A first-round RT-PCR of the TCR CDR3 used the HTBI primer set. TCRdb independently ran MiXCR on the multiplex PCR reads; one entry per CDR3 protein. The sample lists about 350,000 distinct CDR3 sequences, approximately 18% occurring once. What was sequenced was blood. The source is a woman aged 25 to 45 with Graves' hyperthyroidism that later progressed to Graves' ophthalmopathy.

This clonotype was counted at least ten times. The chain joins TRBV27 to TRBJ2-1; possibly TRBD1 or TRBD2 for D (5 bases each). Germline assignment: CDR1 MNHEY and CDR2 SMNVEV (reference sequence). The CDR3 loop spans 15 amino acids. Trimming took off 2 bases at V and 2 bases at J, with 10 bases between the two ends. Here the CDR3 reads CASSLTGPAYNEQFF. CDR3 DNA: TGTGCCAGCAGTTTAACGGGGCCCGCCTACAATGAGCAGTTCTTC.

The chain links TRBV20-1 to TRBJ2-7; TRBD2 matches at 11 bases. CDR3 length equals 14 residues. V lost 5 bases, J lost 4 bases, and 7 bases stayed unmatched. The germline V gene encodes CDR1 DFQATT and CDR2 SNEGSKA (reference sequence). The CDR3 nucleotides read TGCAGTGCTCAACTAGCGGGGGCGACTTACGAGCAGTACTTC. Translation: CSAQLAGATYEQYF.

This clonotype was found once. V and J are TRBV20-1 and TRBJ1-4; no reliable D call. Trimming pared 6 bases from V and 4 bases from J, leaving 9 bases between. Germline V gene sequence: CDR1 DFQATT, CDR2 SNEGSKA (reference sequence). This CDR3 contains 12 residues. CDR3 protein: CSAATGNEKLFF. CDR3 in DNA: TGCAGTGCCGCCACGGGTAATGAAAAACTGTTTTTT.